What follows are 5 T cell receptor beta chains derived from one specimen sequenced in a study of shared clonotypes between healthy human individuals. Profiling relied on immunoSEQ multiplex PCR, and the TCRdb table lists in-frame clones only, not all of them. The sample shows over a million clones, 96% of them seen only once. Sequenced sample: naive CD4+ T cells sorted from blood. The subset here: CD45RA+ positively selected. The receptors here all came from a man younger than 40 in good health.

The chain employs TRBV11-2 and TRBJ2-5; possibly TRBD1 or TRBD2 for D (5 bases each). Deletions cut 1 base from V and 1 base from J, with 10 bases between. CDR1 and CDR2 from the germline V gene are SGHAT and FQNNGV. The CDR3 loop spans 15 amino acids. The CDR3 bases are TGTGCCAGCAGCTTAGTGGGGGAGAGCCAAGAGACCCAGTACTTC. It codes for CASSLVGESQETQYF.

This clone was recorded only once. This sequence joins TRBV5-1 and TRBJ1-3, with 7 bases matching TRBD1. Germline-derived CDR1 and CDR2 are SGHRS and YFSETQ. V was pared by 4 bases and J by 4 bases, with 8 bases of the junction left unmatched. The CDR3 is 15 amino acids. The CDR3 nucleotides read TGCGCCAGCAGCCAAGACGGGACAGAAGGAAACACCATATATTTT. Protein: CASSQDGTEGNTIYF.

The rearrangement links TRBV5-4 to TRBJ1-2; D gene ambiguous. V lost 0 bases and J 4 bases, leaving 7 bases between the germline ends. Germline V CDR1 and CDR2: SGHNT, YYREEE (reference sequence). The CDR3 is 13 residues long. CDR3 in amino acids: CASSLDRLYGYTF. CDR3 nucleotide sequence: TGTGCCAGCAGCTTGGACCGGCTCTATGGCTACACCTTC.

The V and J genes are TRBV18 and TRBJ2-1; D assignment may be TRBD1 or TRBD2 (6 bases each). The germline V gene has CDR1 KGHSH and CDR2 LQKENI. Trimming took off 0 bases at V and 10 bases at J, with 19 bases between the two ends. The CDR3 runs 16 residues. The CDR3 is CASSPPNGGASVEQFF. The CDR3 DNA sequence: TGTGCCAGCTCACCACCGAACGGGGGCGCTTCCGTAGAGCAGTTCTTC.

This clone appeared a single time. V usage is TRBV11-1 and J usage is TRBJ2-7, with TRBD2 matching 8 bases. This CDR3 contains 15 residues. V was pared by 3 bases and J by 2 bases, with 6 bases of the junction left unmatched. CDR1 SGHAT and CDR2 FQDESV come from the germline V gene (reference sequence). In nucleotides, the CDR3 is TGTGCCAGCAGCTTGGGACTAGATCCGACCTACGAGCAGTACTTC. This codes for CASSLGLDPTYEQYF.